This entry features one TCR beta chain sequence. Its antigen is not identified. Sequencing was performed with immunoSEQ multiplex PCR; in TCRdb, only in-frame clones are kept and a portion is missing. This sample has roughly 26,000 clones, with over 70% found just once. This entry comes from a study of OX40 agonist ivuxolimab in advanced cancers. For the study at large: Partial responses were recorded for three patients, including one with hepatocellular carcinoma and two with cutaneous melanoma.

Study-wide findings and caveats: Expanded clones belonging to CD8+ T cells outnumbered, on average, those of CD4+. CD4+ and CD8+ blood T cells expanded clonally by week 6 at 0.1 to 3.0 mg/kg.

No patient had autoimmune disease or received systemic immunosuppression. The CDR3 runs 14 residues. Germline-derived CDR1 and CDR2 are MNHEY and SVGAGI. V lost 10 bases and J lost 0, with 10 bases in between. The starting material was CD4+ or CD8+ T cells sorted from blood, obtained in a trial of the OX40 agonist ivuxolimab. This TCR came from an adult with an advanced solid tumor such as melanoma, head and neck, liver or kidney cancer. The chain links TRBV6-5 to TRBJ2-6; D remains unclear. CDR3 nucleotide sequence: TGTGCCACCACCCAAAGCTCTGGGGCCAACGTCCTGACTTTC. Its protein is CATTQSSGANVLTF.